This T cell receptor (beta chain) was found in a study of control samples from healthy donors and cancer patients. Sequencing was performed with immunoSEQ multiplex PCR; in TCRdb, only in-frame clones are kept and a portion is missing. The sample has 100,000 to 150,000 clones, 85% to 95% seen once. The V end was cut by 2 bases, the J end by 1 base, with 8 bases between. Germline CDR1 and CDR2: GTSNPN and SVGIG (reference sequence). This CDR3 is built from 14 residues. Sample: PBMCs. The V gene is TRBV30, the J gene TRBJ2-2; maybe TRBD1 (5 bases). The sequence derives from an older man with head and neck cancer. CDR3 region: CAWSPGQNTGELFF. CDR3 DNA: TGTGCCTGGAGTCCCGGACAGAACACCGGGGAGCTGTTTTTT.